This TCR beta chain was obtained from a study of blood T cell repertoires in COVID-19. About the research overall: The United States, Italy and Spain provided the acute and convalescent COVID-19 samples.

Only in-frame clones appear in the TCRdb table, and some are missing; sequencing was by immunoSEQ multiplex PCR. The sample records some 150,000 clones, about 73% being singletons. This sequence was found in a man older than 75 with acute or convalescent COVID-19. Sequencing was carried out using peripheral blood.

CDR3 coding DNA: TGTGCCAGCAGCTTGGGAACAGGGATGGAGACCCAGTACTTC. Protein sequence: CASSLGTGMETQYF. The rearrangement uses TRBV5-8 and TRBJ2-5, with D perhaps matching TRBD1 (6 bases). The V end lost 0 bases, the J end lost 5 bases, and 11 bases lay between the germline ends. This CDR3 spans 14 amino acids. CDR1 and CDR2 (germline): SGHTS, YDEGEE.